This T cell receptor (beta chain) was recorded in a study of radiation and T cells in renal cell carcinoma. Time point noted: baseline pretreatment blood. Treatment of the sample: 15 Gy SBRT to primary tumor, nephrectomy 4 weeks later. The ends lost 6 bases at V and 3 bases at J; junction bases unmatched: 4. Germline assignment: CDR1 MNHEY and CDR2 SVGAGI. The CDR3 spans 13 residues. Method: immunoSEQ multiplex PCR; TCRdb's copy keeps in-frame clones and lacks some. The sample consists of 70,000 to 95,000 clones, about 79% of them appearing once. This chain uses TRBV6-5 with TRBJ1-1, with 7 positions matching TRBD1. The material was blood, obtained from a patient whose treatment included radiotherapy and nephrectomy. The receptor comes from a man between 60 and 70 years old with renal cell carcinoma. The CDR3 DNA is TGTGCCAGCAGCCGGGACAGATACACTGAAGCTTTCTTT. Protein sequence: CASSRDRYTEAFF.